Listed below are T cell receptor beta chains from one sample, sequenced in a study of cytomegalovirus exposure and HLA in healthy donors. Assay used: immunoSEQ multiplex PCR; TCRdb lists only in-frame clones, some missing. The repertoire holds 100,000 or so clones, with over 65% as singletons. The sequenced material came from PBMCs. The receptors here all came from a man aged 40-49 years in good health and CMV-seropositive. The CDR3 runs from the conserved cysteine through the conserved F or W. Fields, in order: J gene, clone size, D gene, V gene, CDR3 protein, CDR3 DNA. D genes are given only for firm matches. Not all rows give a size; the values are once, few, many and, for expanded clones, a class.

TRBJ1-1 | . | . | TRBV28 | CAAGVTEAFF | TGTGCCGCCGGGGTTACTGAAGCTTTCTTT
TRBJ2-5 | . | TRBD2 | TRBV7-7 | CASSSTSGGPEETQYF | TGTGCTAGCAGCTCCACTAGCGGGGGGCCCGAAGAGACCCAGTACTTC
TRBJ2-1 | . | TRBD2 | TRBV7-9 | CSSSLASGGAVEQFF | TGTTCCAGCAGCTTAGCTAGCGGGGGGGCGGTTGAGCAGTTCTTC
TRBJ1-4 | . | . | TRBV7-9 | CASSLGVTTGGEKLFF | TGTGCCAGCAGCTTAGGAGTTACGACAGGAGGTGAAAAACTGTTTTTT
TRBJ1-6 | once | TRBD1 | TRBV2 | CASSYRGVNSPLHF | TGTGCCAGCAGTTACAGGGGAGTCAATTCACCCCTCCACTTT
TRBJ2-2 | . | TRBD2 | TRBV5-8 | CASSLFSSGSGELFF | TGTGCCAGCAGCTTGTTTAGTAGCGGGAGCGGGGAGCTGTTTTTT
TRBJ2-5 | few | TRBD1 | TRBV6-8 | CASSYKIGQVETQYF | TGTGCCAGCAGTTACAAAATCGGACAGGTTGAGACCCAGTACTTC
TRBJ2-1 | . | TRBD1 | TRBV29-1 | CSVEGQGVSSYNEQFF | TGCAGCGTTGAGGGCCAGGGGGTTAGCTCCTACAATGAGCAGTTCTTC
TRBJ2-1 | . | . | TRBV11-1 | CATRGGGLGDNEQFF | TGTGCCACCAGAGGCGGGGGCCTAGGCGACAATGAGCAGTTCTTC
TRBJ1-4 | . | . | TRBV2 | CASRGGPQAPREKLFF | TGTGCCAGCAGGGGGGGACCTCAGGCCCCGAGGGAAAAACTGTTTTTT
TRBJ1-2 | few | TRBD1 | TRBV5-5 | CASSSTGAPNYGYTF | TGTGCCAGCAGCTCAACAGGGGCCCCTAACTATGGCTACACCTTC
TRBJ1-4 | once | TRBD1 | TRBV18 | CASSQDRPSTNEKLFF | TGTGCCAGCTCGCAGGACAGGCCCTCAACTAATGAAAAACTGTTTTTT
TRBJ2-1 | once | TRBD2 | TRBV5-1 | CASSLQPKRGSSYNEQFF | TGCGCCAGCAGCTTACAACCTAAGCGGGGGAGCTCCTACAATGAGCAGTTCTTC
TRBJ1-2 | . | . | TRBV10-3 | CAIRPTTGGYTF | TGTGCCATCAGGCCAACTACCGGGGGCTACACCTTC
TRBJ2-5 | . | TRBD2 | TRBV19 | CASSWRGGRETQYF | TGTGCCAGTAGTTGGCGGGGGGGCCGGGAGACCCAGTACTTC
TRBJ2-2 | . | TRBD2 | TRBV4-2 | CASSPDPLAGTNTGELFF | TGTGCCAGCAGCCCCGACCCCCTAGCGGGGACGAACACCGGGGAGCTGTTTTTT
TRBJ2-5 | . | . | TRBV7-9 | CASSWQGVETQYF | TGTGCCAGCAGCTGGCAGGGTGTGGAGACCCAGTACTTC
TRBJ1-1 | . | . | TRBV19 | CASSLQGAEAFF | TGTGCCAGTAGCTTACAGGGCGCTGAAGCTTTCTTT
TRBJ1-6 | . | . | TRBV15 | CASATWENSPLHF | TGTGCCAGCGCCACTTGGGAGAATTCACCCCTCCACTTT
TRBJ2-3 | few | . | TRBV5-6 | CASSLGDSLGTDTQYF | TGTGCCAGCAGCTTGGGGGACTCTCTGGGGACAGATACGCAGTATTTT
TRBJ1-1 | once | . | TRBV9 | CASSVTALNTEAFF | TGTGCCAGCAGCGTAACAGCCTTGAACACTGAAGCTTTCTTT
TRBJ2-1 | . | . | TRBV6-1 | CASSARLAIDEQFF | TGTGCCAGCAGTGCTCGGCTAGCGATTGATGAGCAGTTCTTC
TRBJ1-3 | . | TRBD1 | TRBV9 | CASSPRRLGQGRREAGNTIYF | TGTGCCAGCAGCCCCAGACGCCTTGGACAGGGGCGCAGGGAGGCTGGAAACACCATATATTTT
TRBJ2-2 | . | . | TRBV30 | CAWNVAYTGELFF | TGTGCCTGGAATGTGGCTTACACCGGGGAGCTGTTTTTT
TRBJ1-1 | . | . | TRBV11-2 | CASSYDGGVTEAFF | TGTGCCAGCAGCTACGACGGGGGTGTCACTGAAGCTTTCTTT
TRBJ2-2 | . | . | TRBV19 | CASIKQLNTGELFF | TGTGCCAGTATAAAACAGCTAAACACCGGGGAGCTGTTTTTT
TRBJ1-4 | . | TRBD1 | TRBV2 | CASSRQGTNEKLFF | TGTGCCAGCAGTCGACAGGGGACTAATGAAAAACTGTTTTTT
TRBJ2-3 | . | TRBD1 | TRBV7-8 | CASSLMQGDQGGTQYF | TGTGCCAGCAGCTTAATGCAGGGGGACCAGGGTGGTACGCAGTATTTT
TRBJ2-2 | . | . | TRBV7-6 | CASSLSTGTGELFF | TGTGCCAGCAGCCTATCTACAGGCACCGGGGAGCTGTTTTTT
TRBJ1-1 | . | TRBD1 | TRBV9 | CASSVGQMNTEAFF | TGTGCCAGCAGCGTGGGACAGATGAACACTGAAGCTTTCTTT
TRBJ2-1 | once | . | TRBV4-3 | CASSQDHGVSYNEQFF | TGCGCCAGCAGCCAAGATCACGGGGTTTCCTACAATGAGCAGTTCTTC
TRBJ2-7 | . | . | TRBV4-1 | CASSPTIPSYEQYF | TGCGCCAGCAGCCCGACTATCCCCTCCTACGAGCAGTACTTC
TRBJ1-1 | . | TRBD1 | TRBV7-6 | CASSLVTGGGTEAFF | TGTGCCAGCAGCTTAGTTACAGGGGGCGGAACTGAAGCTTTCTTT
TRBJ1-2 | . | TRBD1 | TRBV5-1 | CASSRTGSDGYTF | TGCGCCAGCAGCCGGACAGGGTCCGATGGCTACACCTTC
TRBJ1-1 | few | . | TRBV28 | CASRSREGGTEAFF | TGTGCCAGCAGGTCCCGGGAGGGGGGCACTGAAGCTTTCTTT
TRBJ1-6 | . | TRBD1 | TRBV7-8 | CASSLGGQGTPLHF | TGTGCCAGCAGCTTAGGTGGACAGGGGACACCCCTCCACTTT
TRBJ2-2 | . | . | TRBV6-5 | CASSYAVNTGELFF | TGTGCCAGCAGTTACGCGGTGAACACCGGGGAGCTGTTTTTT
TRBJ1-3 | . | TRBD1 | TRBV18 | CASSPPGQVFGNTIYF | TGTGCCAGCTCACCACCGGGACAGGTTTTTGGAAACACCATATATTTT
TRBJ2-4 | few | . | TRBV11-3 | CASSGGLVAKNIQYF | TGTGCCAGCAGTGGGGGCCTCGTAGCCAAAAACATTCAGTACTTC
TRBJ2-2 | . | TRBD1 | TRBV7-2 | CASSPRQGDELFF | TGTGCCAGCAGCCCCCGACAGGGGGACGAGCTGTTTTTT
TRBJ2-1 | . | . | TRBV7-2 | CASRLLTRDYNEQFF | TGTGCCAGCAGGCTACTGACTAGAGATTACAATGAGCAGTTCTTC
TRBJ1-3 | . | TRBD1 | TRBV27 | CASSLKPQGAPGNTIYF | TGTGCCAGCAGTTTAAAGCCACAGGGGGCTCCTGGAAACACCATATATTTT
TRBJ2-4 | . | TRBD1 | TRBV28 | CASSRGLPGQGYYIQYF | TGTGCCAGCAGTCGGGGCCTTCCGGGACAGGGGTATTACATTCAGTACTTC
TRBJ2-1 | . | TRBD2 | TRBV11-3 | CASSTRTSGNNEQFF | TGTGCCAGCAGCACCCGGACTAGCGGGAACAATGAGCAGTTCTTC
TRBJ2-7 | . | TRBD1 | TRBV18 | CASSPGTGSSYEQYF | TGTGCCAGCTCACCCGGGACAGGAAGCTCCTACGAGCAGTACTTC